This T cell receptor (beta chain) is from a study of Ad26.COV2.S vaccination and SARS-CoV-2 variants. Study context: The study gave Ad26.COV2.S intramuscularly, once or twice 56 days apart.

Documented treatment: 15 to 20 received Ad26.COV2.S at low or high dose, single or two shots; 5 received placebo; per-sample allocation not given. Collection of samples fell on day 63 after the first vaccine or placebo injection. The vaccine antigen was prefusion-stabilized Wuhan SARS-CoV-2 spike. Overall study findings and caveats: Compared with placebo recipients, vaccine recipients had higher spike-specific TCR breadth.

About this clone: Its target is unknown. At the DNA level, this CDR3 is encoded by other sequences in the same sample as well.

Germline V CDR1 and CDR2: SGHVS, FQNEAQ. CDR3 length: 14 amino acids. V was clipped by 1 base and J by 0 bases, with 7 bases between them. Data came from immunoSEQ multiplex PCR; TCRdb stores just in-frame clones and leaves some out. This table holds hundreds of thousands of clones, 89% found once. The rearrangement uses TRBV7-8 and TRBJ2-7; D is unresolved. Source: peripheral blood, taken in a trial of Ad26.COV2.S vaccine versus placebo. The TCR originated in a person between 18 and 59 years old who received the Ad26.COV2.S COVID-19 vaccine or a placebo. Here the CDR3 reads CASSLGGASYEQYF. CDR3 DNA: TGTGCCAGCAGCTTAGGCGGAGCCTCCTACGAGCAGTACTTC.